Each of the 32 T cell receptor beta chains below was sequenced from the same sample in a study of vaccination effects on CD4 cells after COVID-19. Within the ViraFEST assay, antigen-specific CD4+ T cells underwent expansion with viral peptide pools prior to sequencing. Around day 10 of culture, CD4+ T cells were separated out. Documented for the person is a PCR-confirmed SARS-CoV-2 infection occurring between March and December 2020. No antigen is known for these receptors. Sequenced by immunoSEQ multiplex PCR; TCRdb stores in-frame clones only, minus some. The table lists about 34,000 clones, about two thirds of them singletons, with about a third in the top ten. The input for sequencing was CD4+ T cells from PBMCs cultured with a peptide pool, taken before COVID-19 vaccination. The source of these receptors is a human donor who had a prior SARS-CoV-2 infection.

The genes are TRBV2 and TRBJ2-7, with unresolved D. Per the germline V gene, CDR1 is SNHLY and CDR2 is FYNNEI. This CDR3 is built from 15 residues. With 7 bases removed from V and 2 bases from J, the gap between germline ends came to 18 bases. Written as DNA, the CDR3 is TGTGCCAGCATCATCTGGCACAGTGGAACCTACGAGCAGTACTTC. It codes for CASIIWHSGTYEQYF. The whole variable domain, remainder taken from reference TRBV2 and TRBJ2-7, is EPEVTQTPSHQVTQMGQEVILRCVPISNHLYFYWYRQILGQKVEFLVSFYNNEISEKSEIFDDQFSVERPDGSNFTLKIRSTKLEDSAMYFCASIIWHSGTYEQYFGPGTRLTVT.

The rearrangement joins TRBV12-5 to TRBJ2-2; no clear D gene. The CDR3 is 14 amino acids. The V gene's germline CDR1 is LGHNT and CDR2 FRNRAP. V was clipped by 7 bases and J by 0 bases, with 9 bases between them. CDR3 bases: TGTGCTAGTGCCCCTCTAGCGAACACCGGGGAGCTGTTTTTT. Residues: CASAPLANTGELFF.

The chain combines TRBV19 with TRBJ2-1; 7 bases agree with TRBD2. The CDR3 is made up of 14 amino acids. CDR1 and CDR2 (germline): LNHDA, SQIVND (reference sequence). V lost 5 bases to trimming and J lost 2 bases; unmatched junction nucleotides: 3. The CDR3 loop is CASSEAGPYNEQFF. CDR3 in DNA: TGTGCCAGTAGTGAAGCGGGACCCTACAATGAGCAGTTCTTC.

There are a few counts of this clone. V is TRBV5-1 and J is TRBJ2-3, with TRBD1 as a possible D gene (6 bases). V lost 4 bases, J lost 9 bases, and 24 bases lay in between. The CDR3 is 16 residues long. Germline values: CDR1 SGHRS, CDR2 YFSETQ. CDR3 amino acids: CASSLDPGTPIETQYF. CDR3 nucleotides: TGCGCCAGCAGCCTAGATCCCGGGACACCCATCGAGACGCAGTATTTT.

This clone counts as medium-sized. The J gene is TRBJ1-3, the V gene TRBV6-2 or TRBV6-3; D ambiguous. Germline V gives CDR1 MNHEY, CDR2 SVGEGT. The CDR3 has 14 amino acids. Trimming cost V 6 bases and J 4 bases, with 13 bases left between them. The CDR3 spells CASSNTRLGNTIYF. In nucleotides, the CDR3 is TGTGCCAGCAGCAACACCCGCTTGGGAAACACCATATATTTT.

V and J are TRBV7-9 and TRBJ2-2, with 10 bases that match TRBD2. There are 19 residues in the CDR3. J gave up 0 bases and V 6 bases, and 13 bases lay outside the gene matches. Germline V gene lookup returns CDR1 SEHNR and CDR2 FQNEAQ (reference sequence). Written as DNA, the CDR3 is TGTGCCAGCAGAGTAGCGGGAGGTGGCGTGCGGGCGAACACCGGGGAGCTGTTTTTT. Encoded protein: CASRVAGGGVRANTGELFF.

The chain has TRBV7-9 and TRBJ2-4, with 7 bases fitting TRBD1. CDR3 length: 17 residues. Germline CDR1 reads SEHNR; CDR2 reads FQNEAQ (reference sequence). The V and J ends lost 1 base and 5 bases, in that order; junction bases with no gene match: 11. The CDR3 region is CASSLGFGRGTQNIQYF. DNA for the CDR3: TGTGCCAGCAGCTTAGGATTTGGCAGGGGGACCCAAAACATTCAGTACTTC.

The chain employs TRBV15 and TRBJ2-3; 13 bases are shared with TRBD2. The CDR3 loop spans 17 amino acids. J gave up 2 bases and V 7 bases, and 9 bases lay outside the gene matches. Germline values: CDR1 LNHNV, CDR2 YYDKDF (reference sequence). The CDR3, as DNA: TGTGCCACCACTAACGGACTAGCGGGGGCCTTCACAGATACGCAGTATTTT. Protein product: CATTNGLAGAFTDTQYF.

This chain uses TRBV30 with TRBJ2-3, with TRBD2 matching 7 bases. Germline V CDR1 and CDR2: GTSNPN, SVGIG (reference sequence). V trimming: 1 base; J trimming: 2 bases; junction bases outside the gene matches: 9. This CDR3 spans 16 amino acids. The CDR3 spells CAWSARLASYTDTQYF. CDR3 DNA sequence: TGTGCCTGGAGTGCCCGACTAGCAAGCTACACAGATACGCAGTATTTT.

A single count supports this clone. The chain has TRBV11-3 and TRBJ2-5; TRBD1 matches at 8 bases. Germline V gene lookup returns CDR1 SGHNT and CDR2 YENEEA. The trim removed 5 bases at V and 2 bases at J, leaving 7 bases unmatched. This CDR3 region has 15 residues. CDR3 DNA: TGTGCCAGCAGCCGTAGCTGGGACAGGCAAGAGACCCAGTACTTC. Residues: CASSRSWDRQETQYF.

For the CDR3, the DNA is TGTGCCAGCCATGGGACAGGGGGCTGGGGCAATCAGCCCCAGCATTTT. It specifies CASHGTGGWGNQPQHF. The chain couples TRBV19 to TRBJ1-5; 12 nucleotides line up with TRBD1. Per the germline V gene, CDR1 is LNHDA and CDR2 is SQIVND (reference sequence). V was pared by 9 bases and J by 2 bases, with 8 bases of the junction left unmatched. The CDR3 has 16 amino acids.

This clone showed up just a few times. The chain combines TRBV5-4 with TRBJ2-7; D gene unclear. Trimming removed 3 bases from V and 2 bases from J, with 15 bases in between. This CDR3 has 15 amino acids. CDR1 and CDR2 from the germline V gene are SGHNT and YYREEE (reference sequence). This CDR3 is CASSSSVESPYEQYF. CDR3 sequence (DNA): TGTGCCAGCAGCTCCTCCGTGGAGAGTCCCTACGAGCAGTACTTC.

The rearrangement uses TRBV6-1 and TRBJ2-2; 12 bases are shared with TRBD2. The V segment lost 4 bases and the J segment 0 bases; nucleotides outside the gene matches: 3. The CDR3 is 17 residues long. Germline-derived CDR1 and CDR2 are MNHNS and SASEGT. In DNA form, the CDR3 reads TGTGCCAGCAGTGTCCGACTAGCGGGGGCGAACACCGGGGAGCTGTTTTTT. It is translated as CASSVRLAGANTGELFF.

The chain combines TRBV7-2 with TRBJ2-3; no reliable D call. Trimming stripped 2 bases from V and 4 bases from J, with 4 bases between. The CDR3 runs to 12 residues. Germline V gene sequence: CDR1 SGHTA, CDR2 FQGNSA. The CDR3 sequence is CASSLRSDTQYF. In DNA form, the CDR3 reads TGTGCCAGCAGCTTAAGGTCAGATACGCAGTATTTT.

This clone was seen a handful of times. The rearrangement uses TRBV29-1 and TRBJ1-2, with 10 bases identical to TRBD1. The CDR3 runs to 13 residues. The J segment lost 4 bases and the V segment lost 6 bases, leaving 5 bases of the junction unmatched. CDR1 SQVTM and CDR2 ANQGSEA come from the germline V gene. For the CDR3, the DNA is TGCAGCGTGGGGACAGGGGCGGGCTATGGCTACACCTTC. Residues: CSVGTGAGYGYTF.

The V gene is TRBV6-6, the J gene TRBJ2-3; 9 bases align to TRBD2. The CDR3 runs 16 residues. V shed 2 bases and J 6 bases; nucleotides not matched to a gene: 9. The germline V gene has CDR1 MNHNY and CDR2 SVGAGI (reference sequence). The CDR3 loop is CASSYGRGGAADTQYF. The DNA of the CDR3 is TGTGCCAGCAGTTACGGGCGCGGGGGGGCCGCGGATACGCAGTATTTT.

This clone was observed once. V usage is TRBV5-1 and J usage is TRBJ1-4; TRBD1 aligns across 8 bases. J gave up 6 bases and V 0 bases, and 4 bases lay outside the gene matches. The CDR3 runs to 15 residues. CDR1 and CDR2 (germline): SGHRS, YFSETQ. The CDR3 sequence: CASSLEGQGHEKLFF. The CDR3 DNA reads TGCGCCAGCAGCTTGGAAGGACAGGGACATGAAAAACTGTTTTTT.

CDR3 sequence: CASSLINQGANEKLFF. In nucleotides, the CDR3 is TGTGCCAGCAGCCTTATCAACCAGGGGGCTAATGAAAAACTGTTTTTT. The J gene is TRBJ1-4, the V gene TRBV5-6; 7 bases agree with TRBD1. This CDR3 has 16 amino acids. Germline V CDR1 and CDR2: SGHDT, YYEEEE. The V gene end was trimmed by 4 bases and the J gene end by 3 bases; junction bases not matched to a gene: 9.

The genes are TRBV30 and TRBJ2-7; D uncertain. CDR1 and CDR2 (germline): GTSNPN, SVGIG (reference sequence). CDR3 length: 13 amino acids. V gave up 2 bases and J gave up 5 bases, with 13 bases separating them. The CDR3 nucleotides are TGTGCCTGGAGTAGGTCTGGGTGGAACGAGCAGTACTTC. Encoded protein: CAWSRSGWNEQYF.

The rearrangement links TRBV5-1 to TRBJ2-1; D ambiguous. The V end was cut by 3 bases, the J end by 7 bases, with 17 bases between. The germline V gene encodes CDR1 SGHRS and CDR2 YFSETQ. The CDR3 covers 15 residues. The CDR3 here is CASSSPPSRWNEQFF. Here the CDR3 DNA reads TGCGCCAGCAGCTCCCCCCCCAGTAGATGGAATGAGCAGTTCTTC.

This clone is labeled medium-sized. The genes are TRBV30 and TRBJ2-7; a weak D match, TRBD1 (5 bases). The germline gives CDR1 GTSNPN, CDR2 SVGIG (reference sequence). Trimming took 1 base from V and 4 from J, leaving 11 bases between them. CDR3 length: 13 residues. DNA of the CDR3: TGTGCCTGGAGTGGGACACTGATTTACGAGCAGTACTTC. Protein product: CAWSGTLIYEQYF.

This clone was seen only a few times. The chain has TRBV18 and TRBJ1-1; no clear D gene. Deletions cut 6 bases from V and 1 base from J, with 15 bases between. The length of the CDR3 is 15 residues. Germline loops: CDR1 KGHSH, CDR2 LQKENI. CDR3 region: CASSHGWRRNTEAFF. DNA of the CDR3: TGTGCCAGCTCCCATGGATGGAGGAGGAACACTGAAGCTTTCTTT.

V gene TRBV6-5 combines with J gene TRBJ1-2, with 10 bases matching TRBD1. V lost 6 bases to trimming and J lost 6 bases; unmatched junction nucleotides: 10. The germline V gene has CDR1 MNHEY and CDR2 SVGAGI. The length of the CDR3 is 15 residues. The DNA for the CDR3 is TGTGCCAGCAGCACCCCCGGACAGGGGGATGATGGCTACACCTTC. It is translated as CASSTPGQGDDGYTF.

This clone showed up many times. The V and J genes are TRBV7-2 and TRBJ1-1; TRBD1 is a possible D gene (5 bases). The V gene lost 3 bases and the J gene lost 4 bases, with 9 bases spanning the gap. CDR3 size: 13 residues. CDR1 and CDR2 from the germline V gene are SGHTA and FQGNSA. This CDR3 reads CASSFWTRTEAFF. DNA of the CDR3: TGTGCCAGCAGCTTCTGGACACGCACTGAAGCTTTCTTT.

The genes are TRBV28 and TRBJ2-1; no definite D call. The CDR3 consists of 15 residues. V shed 6 bases and J shed 2 bases, with 14 bases lying between them. The V gene's germline CDR1 is MDHEN and CDR2 SYDVKM. The CDR3 loop reads CASSQGLFTYNEQFF. CDR3 nucleotides: TGTGCCAGCAGCCAAGGTCTTTTTACCTACAATGAGCAGTTCTTC.

J is TRBJ2-2 and V is TRBV2, with D perhaps given as TRBD1 or TRBD2 (7 bases each). This CDR3 has 16 amino acids. Trimming shortened V by 1 base and J by 5 bases, and 14 bases separated the two germline ends. Germline loops: CDR1 SNHLY, CDR2 FYNNEI. The CDR3 loop is CASSEDAGGGTGELFF. In nucleotides, the CDR3 is TGTGCCAGCAGTGAAGACGCAGGGGGGGGAACCGGGGAGCTGTTTTTT. Drawing the rest from reference TRBV2 and TRBJ2-2, the complete variable domain is EPEVTQTPSHQVTQMGQEVILRCVPISNHLYFYWYRQILGQKVEFLVSFYNNEISEKSEIFDDQFSVERPDGSNFTLKIRSTKLEDSAMYFCASSEDAGGGTGELFFGEGSRLTVL.

The V and J genes are TRBV7-9 and TRBJ1-1; D is possibly TRBD1 (5 bases). V dropped 3 bases and J dropped 4 bases, with 15 bases sitting between them. CDR3 size: 15 residues. In germline, CDR1 is SEHNR, CDR2 FQNEAQ (reference sequence). This chain's CDR3 is CASSLSGVGGTEAFF. The CDR3 DNA is TGTGCCAGCAGCTTGTCCGGGGTGGGGGGCACTGAAGCTTTCTTT.

The chain couples TRBV30 to TRBJ1-3; no definite D call. V dropped 0 bases and J dropped 8 bases, with 17 bases sitting between them. The CDR3 sequence is 15 residues long. The germline V gene has CDR1 GTSNPN and CDR2 SVGIG (reference sequence). The CDR3 DNA reads as TGTGCCTGGAGTGTACTGGGCGGGAGAAGCGACACCATATATTTT. It is translated as CAWSVLGGRSDTIYF. Looking up the rest from reference TRBV30 and TRBJ1-3 gives the full variable domain: SQTIHQWPATLVQPVGSPLSLECTVEGTSNPNLYWYRQAAGRGLQLLFYSVGIGQISSEVPQNLSASRPQDRQFILSSKKLLLSDSGFYLCAWSVLGGRSDTIYFGEGSWLTVV.

The V gene is TRBV19, the J gene TRBJ2-6; D perhaps matches TRBD1 (6 bases). This CDR3 is built from 15 residues. V was shortened by 3 bases and J by 4 bases, with 10 bases between the two germline ends. Germline V gives CDR1 LNHDA, CDR2 SQIVND (reference sequence). The CDR3 region has the DNA TGTGCCAGTAGTATTCAGGGGTCCGGGGCCAACGTCCTGACTTTC. Its protein product is CASSIQGSGANVLTF.

The DNA of the CDR3 is TGCGCCAGCAGCCCGGGTGGGGGCCAAGAGACCCAGTACTTC. Protein product: CASSPGGGQETQYF. This chain joins TRBV5-1 and TRBJ2-5; either TRBD1 or TRBD2 may supply D (5 bases each). This CDR3 contains 14 residues. Germline CDR1 and CDR2: SGHRS and YFSETQ. The germline V and J ends were trimmed by 4 bases and 1 base, with 11 bases remaining between them.

The sample holds a few counts of this clone. The V and J genes are TRBV5-5 and TRBJ1-2; D ambiguous. The CDR3 is 15 residues long. CDR1 and CDR2 (germline): SGHKS, YYEKEE (reference sequence). V gave up 1 base and J gave up 4 bases, with 14 bases separating them. The CDR3 sequence is CASSLNPGSGYGYTF. DNA of the CDR3: TGTGCCAGCAGCTTGAACCCGGGATCAGGCTATGGCTACACCTTC.

This clone was picked up a small number of times. This rearrangement joins TRBV2 to TRBJ1-6; 7 bases are shared with TRBD1. The CDR3 is 13 amino acids. V lost 5 bases and J lost 10; bases outside the gene matches: 5. The germline gives CDR1 SNHLY, CDR2 FYNNEI. The CDR3 here is CASSPTGDSPLHF. The CDR3 nucleotides read TGTGCCAGCAGTCCCACAGGGGACTCACCCCTCCACTTT.